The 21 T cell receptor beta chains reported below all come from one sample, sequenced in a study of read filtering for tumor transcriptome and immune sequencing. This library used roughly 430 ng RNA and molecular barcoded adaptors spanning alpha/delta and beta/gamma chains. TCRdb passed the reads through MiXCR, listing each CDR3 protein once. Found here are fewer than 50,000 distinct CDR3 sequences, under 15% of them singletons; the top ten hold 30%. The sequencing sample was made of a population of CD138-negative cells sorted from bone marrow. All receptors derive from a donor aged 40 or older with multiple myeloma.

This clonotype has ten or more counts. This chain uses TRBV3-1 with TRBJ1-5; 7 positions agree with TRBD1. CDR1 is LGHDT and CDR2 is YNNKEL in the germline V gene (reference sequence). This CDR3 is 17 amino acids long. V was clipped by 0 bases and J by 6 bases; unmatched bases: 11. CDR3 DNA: TGTGCCAGCAGCCAAGATGCAGACAGGGATGGCGTTCAGCCCCAGCATTTT. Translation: CASSQDADRDGVQPQHF.

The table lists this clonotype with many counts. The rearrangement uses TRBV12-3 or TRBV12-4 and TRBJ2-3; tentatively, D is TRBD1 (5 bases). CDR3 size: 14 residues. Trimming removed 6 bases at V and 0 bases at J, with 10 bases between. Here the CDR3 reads CASRPRESTDTQYF. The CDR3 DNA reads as TGTGCCAGCAGACCCAGGGAAAGCACAGATACGCAGTATTTT.

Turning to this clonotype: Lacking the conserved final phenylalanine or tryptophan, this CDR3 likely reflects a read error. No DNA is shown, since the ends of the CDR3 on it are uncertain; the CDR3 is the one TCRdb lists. The CDR3: CASIPIGGQYTEALS. The chain joins TRBV27 to TRBJ1-1; the table's TRBD1 call for D was not verified on the DNA. The CDR3 contains 15 residues when both ends are counted. CDR1 is MNHEY, CDR2 SMNVEV, per germline (reference sequence).

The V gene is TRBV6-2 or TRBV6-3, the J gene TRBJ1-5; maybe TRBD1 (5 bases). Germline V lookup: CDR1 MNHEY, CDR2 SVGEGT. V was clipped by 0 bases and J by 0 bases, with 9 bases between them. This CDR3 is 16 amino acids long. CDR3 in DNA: TGTGCCAGCAGTTACTCGATGGGGCATAGCAATCAGCCCCAGCATTTT. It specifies CASSYSMGHSNQPQHF.

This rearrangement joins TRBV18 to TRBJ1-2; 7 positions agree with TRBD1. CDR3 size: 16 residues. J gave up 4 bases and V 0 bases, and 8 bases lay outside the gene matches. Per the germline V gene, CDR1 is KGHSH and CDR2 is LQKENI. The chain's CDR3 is CASSPPRTGLGYGYTF. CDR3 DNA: TGTGCCAGCTCACCACCCCGGACAGGTCTTGGCTATGGCTACACCTTC.

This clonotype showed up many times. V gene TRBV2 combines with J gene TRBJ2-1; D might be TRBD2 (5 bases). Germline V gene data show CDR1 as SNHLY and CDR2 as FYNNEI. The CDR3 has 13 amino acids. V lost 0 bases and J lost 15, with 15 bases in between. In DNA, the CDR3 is TGTGCCAGCAGTGAAGCGCTTCGGGCTAGCCTGTTCTTC. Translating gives CASSEALRASLFF.

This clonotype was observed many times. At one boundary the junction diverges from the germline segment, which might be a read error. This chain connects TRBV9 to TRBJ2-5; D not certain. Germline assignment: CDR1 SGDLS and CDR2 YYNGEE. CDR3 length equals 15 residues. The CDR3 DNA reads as TGCGCCAGCAGCCCCAACGAACGGAAACAAGATACCCAGTACTTC. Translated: CASSPNERKQDTQYF.

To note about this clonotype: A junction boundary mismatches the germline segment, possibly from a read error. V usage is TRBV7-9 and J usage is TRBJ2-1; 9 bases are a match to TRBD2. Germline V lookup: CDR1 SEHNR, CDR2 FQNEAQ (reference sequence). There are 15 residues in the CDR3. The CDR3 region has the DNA TGTGCCAGCGGCTTTAGTAGCGGGGGCTACCATGAGCAGTTCTTC. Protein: CASGFSSGGYHEQFF. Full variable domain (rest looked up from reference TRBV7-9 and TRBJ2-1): DTGVSQNPRHKITKRGQNVTFRCDPISEHNRLYWYRQTLGQGPEFLTYFQNEAQLEKSRLLSDRFSAERPKGSFSTLEIQRTEQGDSAMYLCASGFSSGGYHEQFFGPGTRLTVL.

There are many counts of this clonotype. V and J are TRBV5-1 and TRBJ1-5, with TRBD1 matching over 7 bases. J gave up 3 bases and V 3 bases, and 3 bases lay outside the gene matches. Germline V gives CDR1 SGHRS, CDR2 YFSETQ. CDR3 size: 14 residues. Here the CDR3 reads CASSSGTDNQPQHF. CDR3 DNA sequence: TGCGCCAGCAGCTCCGGGACAGACAATCAGCCCCAGCATTTT.

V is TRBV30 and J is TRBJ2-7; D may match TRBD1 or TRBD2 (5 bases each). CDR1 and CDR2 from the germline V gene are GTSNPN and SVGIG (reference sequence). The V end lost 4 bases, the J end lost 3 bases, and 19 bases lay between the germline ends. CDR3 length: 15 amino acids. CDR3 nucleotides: TGTGCCTGGACCTCCTCCGGGGCAGACTACTACGAGCAGTACTTC. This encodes CAWTSSGADYYEQYF.

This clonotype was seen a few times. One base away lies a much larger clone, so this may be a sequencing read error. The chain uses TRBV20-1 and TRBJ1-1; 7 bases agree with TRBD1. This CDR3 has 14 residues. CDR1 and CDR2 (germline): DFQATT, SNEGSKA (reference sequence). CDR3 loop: CSALGGQTNTDAFF. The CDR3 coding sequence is TGCAGTGCCCTCGGGGGACAGACAAACACTGACGCTTTCTTT.

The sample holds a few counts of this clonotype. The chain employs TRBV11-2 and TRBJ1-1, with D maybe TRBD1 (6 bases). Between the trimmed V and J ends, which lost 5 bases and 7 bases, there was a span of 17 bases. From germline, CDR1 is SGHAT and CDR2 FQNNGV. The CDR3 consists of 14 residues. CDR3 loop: CASSPGGAGHEAFF. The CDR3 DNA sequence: TGTGCCAGCAGCCCCGGAGGTGCGGGACATGAAGCTTTCTTT.

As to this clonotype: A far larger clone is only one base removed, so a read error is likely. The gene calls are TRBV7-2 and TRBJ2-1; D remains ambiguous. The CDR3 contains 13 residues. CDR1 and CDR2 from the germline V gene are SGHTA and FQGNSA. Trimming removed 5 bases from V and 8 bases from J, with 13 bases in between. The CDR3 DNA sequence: TGTGCCAGCAGCCAAGAGGCTGTCGATGAGCAGTTCTTC. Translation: CASSQEAVDEQFF.

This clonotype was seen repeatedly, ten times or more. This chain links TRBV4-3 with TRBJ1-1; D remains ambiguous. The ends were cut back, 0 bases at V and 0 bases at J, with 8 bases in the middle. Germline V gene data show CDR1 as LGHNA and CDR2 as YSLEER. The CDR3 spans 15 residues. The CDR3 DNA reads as TGCGCCAGCAGCCAAGAGGGTTTCCTGAACACTGAAGCTTTCTTT. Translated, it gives CASSQEGFLNTEAFF.

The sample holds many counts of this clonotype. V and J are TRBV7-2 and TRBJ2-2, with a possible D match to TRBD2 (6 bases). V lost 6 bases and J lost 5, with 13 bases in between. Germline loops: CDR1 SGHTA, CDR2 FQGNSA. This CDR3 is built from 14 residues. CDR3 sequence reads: CASRGIAATGELFF. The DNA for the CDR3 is TGTGCCAGCAGAGGGATAGCGGCAACCGGGGAGCTGTTTTTT.

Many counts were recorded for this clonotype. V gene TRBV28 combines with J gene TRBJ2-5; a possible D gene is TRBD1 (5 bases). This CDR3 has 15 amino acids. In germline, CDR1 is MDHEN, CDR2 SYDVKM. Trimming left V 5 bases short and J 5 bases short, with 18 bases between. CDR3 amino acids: CASSHSTAGGETQYF. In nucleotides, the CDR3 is TGTGCCAGCAGTCACTCGACAGCCGGTGGGGAGACCCAGTACTTC.

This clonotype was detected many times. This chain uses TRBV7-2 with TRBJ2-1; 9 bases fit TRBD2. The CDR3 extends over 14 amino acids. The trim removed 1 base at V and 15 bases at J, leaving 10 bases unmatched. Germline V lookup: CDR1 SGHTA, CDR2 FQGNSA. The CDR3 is CASSLGFSGSRRFF. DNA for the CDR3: TGTGCCAGCAGCTTAGGTTTTAGCGGGAGTCGTCGGTTCTTC. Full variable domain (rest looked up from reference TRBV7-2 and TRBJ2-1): GAGVSQSPSNKVTEKGKDVELRCDPISGHTALYWYRQSLGQGLEFLIYFQGNSAPDKSGLPSDRFSAERTGGSVSTLTIQRTQQEDSAVYLCASSLGFSGSRRFFGPGTRLTVL.

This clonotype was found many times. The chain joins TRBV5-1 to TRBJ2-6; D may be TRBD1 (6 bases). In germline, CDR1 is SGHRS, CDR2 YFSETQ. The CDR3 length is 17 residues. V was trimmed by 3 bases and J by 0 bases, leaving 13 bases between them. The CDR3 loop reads CASSSGHTTSGANVLTF. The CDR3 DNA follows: TGCGCCAGCAGCTCGGGACACACAACCTCTGGGGCCAACGTCCTGACTTTC.

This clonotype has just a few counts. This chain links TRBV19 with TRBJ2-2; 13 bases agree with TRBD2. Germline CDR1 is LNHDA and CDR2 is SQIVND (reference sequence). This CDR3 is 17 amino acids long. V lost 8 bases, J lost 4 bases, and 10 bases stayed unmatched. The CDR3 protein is CASSKLAGGRITGELFF. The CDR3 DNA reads TGTGCCAGTTCGAAACTAGCGGGAGGGCGAATCACCGGGGAGCTGTTTTTT. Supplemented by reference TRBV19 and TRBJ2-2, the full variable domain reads DGGITQSPKYLFRKEGQNVTLSCEQNLNHDAMYWYRQDPGQGLRLIYYSQIVNDFQKGDIAEGYSVSREKKESFPLTVTSAQKNPTAFYLCASSKLAGGRITGELFFGEGSRLTVL.

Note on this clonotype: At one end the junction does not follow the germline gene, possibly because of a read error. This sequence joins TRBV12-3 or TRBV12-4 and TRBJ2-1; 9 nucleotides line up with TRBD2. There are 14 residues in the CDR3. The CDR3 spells CASVEREDYNERFF. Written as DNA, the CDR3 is TGTGCCAGCGTTGAGCGGGAGGATTACAATGAGCGGTTCTTC.

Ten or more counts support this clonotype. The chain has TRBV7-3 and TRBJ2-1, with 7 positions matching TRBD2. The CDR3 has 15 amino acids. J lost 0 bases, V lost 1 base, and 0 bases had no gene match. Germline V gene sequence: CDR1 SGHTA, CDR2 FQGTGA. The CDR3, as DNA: TGTGCCAGCAGCTTAATAGCGGGCTCCTACAATGAGCAGTTCTTC. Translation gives CASSLIAGSYNEQFF. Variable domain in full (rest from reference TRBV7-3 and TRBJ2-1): GAGVSQTPSNKVTEKGKYVELRCDPISGHTALYWYRQSLGQGPEFLIYFQGTGAADDSGLPNDRFFAVRPEGSVSTLKIQRTERGDSAVYLCASSLIAGSYNEQFFGPGTRLTVL.